This TCR beta chain was retrieved from a study of molecular identifiers for immune sequencing clone quantification. Findings and caveats of the study: Effector cells kept over 99% of their molecules in clones above 20 RNA copies, while naive cells kept under 1% there.

This clonotype occurred a few times. Its specificity is not known. MiXCR, applied by TCRdb to the PCR reads, yields one record per CDR3 protein. The table records about 510,000 distinct CDR3 sequences, around a fifth of them present only once. Germline assignment: CDR1 MDHEN and CDR2 SYDVKM. The CDR3 loop spans 13 amino acids. Trimming cost V 1 base and J 7 bases, with 11 bases left between them. Sequences were obtained from naive CD8+ T cells from blood, with Jurkat cell RNA spiked in. Indicated subset: FACS-sorted CD8+CD4-CCR7+CD45RA+ naive T cells. The chain links TRBV28 to TRBJ2-7, with D tentatively TRBD2 (6 bases). The receptor comes from a human donor in good health. Some libraries in this study had Jurkat cell RNA spiked in. The CDR3 bases are TGTGCCAGCAGTTTATTGTCAGGGACTGAGCAGTACTTC. It yields the protein CASSLLSGTEQYF.